This T cell receptor beta chain was retrieved from a study of CD8+ T cells in alopecia areata. Reverse transcribed after extraction, RNA yielded cDNA as the sequencing template. Assay: immunoSEQ multiplex PCR; the TCRdb copy retains only in-frame clones and omits some. Here the sample spans about 160,000 clones, roughly 65% being singletons. The treatment here: oral pan-JAK inhibitor, 5-10 mg twice daily. About this clone: The target antigen is unknown.

CDR1 and CDR2 from the germline V gene are MGHDK and SYGVNS. The CDR3 totals 14 residues. V lost 3 bases and J 2 bases, leaving 8 bases between the germline ends. Overall study findings and caveats: Researchers report lesional scalp, most notably alopecia totalis/universalis, outstripped normal scalp in clonality.

The sequenced sample was CD4+ T cells sorted from blood, obtained at week 4, from a patient treated with tofacitinib. The sequence was collected from a human donor with alopecia areata. The chain employs TRBV25-1 and TRBJ2-1, with a tentative D call TRBD2 (5 bases). CDR3 loop: CASSDPGAYNEQFF. As DNA, the CDR3 is TGTGCCAGCAGTGACCCCGGGGCCTACAATGAGCAGTTCTTC.